This T cell receptor beta chain came from a study of blood T cell repertoires in COVID-19. On the study more broadly: PBMCs, B-cell-depleted T cells, or T cells were the source of the cDNA or gDNA that made up the material.

Germline CDR1 reads SGHTA; CDR2 reads FQGNSA. The V gene lost 6 bases and the J gene lost 3 bases, with 14 bases spanning the gap. This CDR3 is 14 amino acids long. Assay used: immunoSEQ multiplex PCR; TCRdb lists only in-frame clones, some missing. The data show some 130,000 clones, around four fifths seen once. The sequenced material came from peripheral blood. The source of this sequence is a man aged 55 to 70 who had recovered from COVID-19. The chain employs TRBV7-2 and TRBJ2-5, with D tentatively TRBD1 (6 bases). Here the CDR3 DNA reads TGTGCCAGCAGTTCCGGGACACATAAAGAGACCCAGTACTTC. Protein sequence: CASSSGTHKETQYF.